This T cell receptor (beta chain) was captured in a study of cytomegalovirus exposure and HLA in healthy donors. V was cut by 2 bases and J by 4 bases, with 11 bases left in between. The CDR3 consists of 14 residues. Germline CDR1 is LNHDA and CDR2 is SQIVND (reference sequence). The PCR employed 60 Vbeta primers together with 13 Jbeta primers. Libraries were prepared by immunoSEQ multiplex PCR; TCRdb keeps only in-frame clonotypes and omits some of them. The table lists roughly 90,000 clones, 70% to 85% of them singletons, with under 25% in the top ten. The TCR comes from a man aged 25 to 45 in good health and CMV-seropositive. The sample was PBMCs. The rearrangement links TRBV19 to TRBJ1-1; D unresolved. In DNA, the CDR3 is TGTGCCAGTAGTATATTGGGAGAGGGCACTGAAGCTTTCTTT. Its translation: CASSILGEGTEAFF.